A single sample is the source of the 21 T cell receptor beta chains below, sequenced in a study of T cells in Graves' hyperthyroidism and ophthalmopathy. Amplification targeted TCR beta CDR3 regions from RNA transcripts. A set of HTBI primers served as the primers for a first-round RT-PCR of the TCR CDR3. TCRdb re-called the multiplex PCR reads with MiXCR, one entry per CDR3 protein. This table has about 560,000 distinct CDR3 sequences, about 15% appearing once. Sequencing was done on a sample of blood. The receptor source for this set is a woman aged 30 to 39 with Graves' hyperthyroidism.

This clonotype showed up just a few times. V is TRBV11-3 and J is TRBJ2-2, with 7 nucleotides matching TRBD2. Germline V gives CDR1 SGHNT, CDR2 YENEEA. Germline trimming cut 5 bases from V and 6 bases from J; bases unmatched to any gene: 3. The CDR3 has 13 residues. This CDR3 is CASSTSVAGELFF. The CDR3 DNA reads as TGTGCCAGCAGCACTAGCGTAGCCGGGGAGCTGTTTTTT.

This clonotype appeared many times. This rearrangement joins TRBV24-1 to TRBJ2-1, with D unclear. The germline V gene encodes CDR1 KGHDR and CDR2 SFDVKD. The CDR3 length is 13 residues. V lost 4 bases and J 3 bases, leaving 6 bases between the germline ends. CDR3 loop: CATSDHSYNEQFF. In nucleotides, the CDR3 is TGTGCCACCAGTGACCACAGCTACAATGAGCAGTTCTTC.

This clonotype has a count of ten or more. The genes are TRBV7-3 and TRBJ2-2; D not certain. Germline lookup yields CDR1 SGHTA and CDR2 FQGTGA. The V gene lost 4 bases and the J gene lost 2 bases, with 5 bases spanning the gap. The CDR3 is 13 amino acids. CDR3 residues: CASSSINTGELFF. The DNA of the CDR3 is TGTGCCAGCAGCTCCATAAACACCGGGGAGCTGTTTTTT.

This clonotype was found a few times. V and J are TRBV7-9 and TRBJ2-3; no definite D call. The CDR3 contains 13 residues. With 10 bases removed from V and 2 bases from J, the gap between germline ends came to 13 bases. Germline values: CDR1 SEHNR, CDR2 FQNEAQ (reference sequence). In DNA, the CDR3 is TGTGCCACGCTCGCGGAAAACACAGATACGCAGTATTTT. Its protein is CATLAENTDTQYF. Full variable domain (outside the CDR3, taken from reference TRBV7-9 and TRBJ2-3): DTGVSQNPRHKITKRGQNVTFRCDPISEHNRLYWYRQTLGQGPEFLTYFQNEAQLEKSRLLSDRFSAERPKGSFSTLEIQRTEQGDSAMYLCATLAENTDTQYFGPGTRLTVL.

This clonotype showed up many times. The V and J genes are TRBV6-1 and TRBJ2-7; 7 nucleotides agree with TRBD2. CDR3 size: 14 residues. J lost 0 bases, V lost 5 bases, and 4 bases had no gene match. Germline loops: CDR1 MNHNS, CDR2 SASEGT. As DNA, the CDR3 is TGTGCCAGCAGTCCACTAGCGAGCTCCTACGAGCAGTACTTC. Translation gives CASSPLASSYEQYF.

The CDR3 nucleotides read TGCGCCAGCAACATCCGGGACAGGGCTGGCGAGCAGTACTTC. The encoded protein is CASNIRDRAGEQYF. The V gene is TRBV5-1, the J gene TRBJ2-7; 9 nucleotides agree with TRBD1. The germline gives CDR1 SGHRS, CDR2 YFSETQ. The CDR3 totals 14 residues. V trimming: 6 bases; J trimming: 6 bases; junction bases outside the gene matches: 10.

This clonotype has only a few counts. V usage is TRBV6-1 and J usage is TRBJ1-5; D is unresolved. Germline V gene sequence: CDR1 MNHNS, CDR2 SASEGT. Trimming pared 5 bases from V and 0 bases from J, leaving 11 bases between. The CDR3 contains 15 residues. DNA for the CDR3: TGTGCCAGCAGTTCGGACGGGCCTAGCAATCAGCCCCAGCATTTT. Protein sequence: CASSSDGPSNQPQHF.

Ten or more counts support this clonotype. J is TRBJ2-7 and V is TRBV12-3 or TRBV12-4, with TRBD1 identical over 9 bases. This CDR3 spans 14 amino acids. After removal of 3 bases from V and 7 bases from J, the junction contained 7 bases not matched to a gene. For the CDR3, the DNA is TGTGCCAGCAGTTTGGGACAGGGCATGGGAGAGCAGTACTTC. The encoded protein is CASSLGQGMGEQYF.

This clonotype has ten or more counts. This chain connects TRBV6-2 or TRBV6-3 to TRBJ2-7; the D gene is possibly TRBD1 (6 bases). The germline V gene encodes CDR1 MNHEY and CDR2 SVGEGT. The CDR3 runs 14 residues. Trimming shortened V by 10 bases and J by 2 bases, and 18 bases separated the two germline ends. The CDR3 sequence: CATETGYYTYEQYF. Here the CDR3 DNA reads TGTGCCACCGAGACAGGATACTATACCTACGAGCAGTACTTC.

This clonotype was detected a few times. This sequence joins TRBV6-1 and TRBJ2-7; 9 positions match TRBD2. CDR1 is MNHNS, CDR2 SASEGT, per germline. This CDR3 is built from 14 residues. V dropped 7 bases and J dropped 2; count of bases not matched to a gene: 6. For the CDR3, the DNA is TGTGCCAGCACCCCTAGCGGGAACCCCTACGAGCAGTACTTC. Translating it yields CASTPSGNPYEQYF.

This clonotype was recorded a few times. J is TRBJ1-1 and V is TRBV19, with D possibly being TRBD1 (5 bases). The V gene lost 6 bases and the J gene lost 5 bases, with 16 bases spanning the gap. Germline lookup yields CDR1 LNHDA and CDR2 SQIVND (reference sequence). CDR3 length: 14 amino acids. The CDR3 coding sequence is TGTGCCAGTAGCCATGGAGCAGGGTTGACTGAAGCTTTCTTT. Protein product: CASSHGAGLTEAFF.

The chain employs TRBV19 and TRBJ2-1; 15 positions agree with TRBD2. The CDR3 length is 18 residues. Germline V gives CDR1 LNHDA, CDR2 SQIVND (reference sequence). V shed 5 bases, J shed 0 bases, and the junction held 5 bases outside the gene matches. In DNA form, the CDR3 reads TGTGCCAGTAGTGTAGGGACTAGCGGGAGGTTCTCCTACAATGAGCAGTTCTTC. It is translated as CASSVGTSGRFSYNEQFF.

About this clonotype itself: A read error may be the cause here, since a much bigger clone is one base away. CDR3 DNA sequence: TGTACCAGCAGCTTTGAGACTAGCGGGGGCGATGGTACGCAGTATTTT. This sequence encodes CTSSFETSGGDGTQYF. This chain joins TRBV7-9 and TRBJ2-3; 12 positions agree with TRBD2. Germline lookup yields CDR1 SEHNR and CDR2 FQNEAQ (reference sequence). The CDR3 has 16 amino acids. Complete variable domain (other parts from reference TRBV7-9 and TRBJ2-3): DTGVSQNPRHKITKRGQNVTFRCDPISEHNRLYWYRQTLGQGPEFLTYFQNEAQLEKSRLLSDRFSAERPKGSFSTLEIQRTEQGDSAMYLCTSSFETSGGDGTQYFGPGTRLTVL.

This clonotype came up a few times. The chain links TRBV7-2 to TRBJ2-7, with TRBD2 matching over 14 bases. V trimming: 5 bases; J trimming: 6 bases; junction bases outside the gene matches: 15. The CDR3 consists of 18 residues. Germline assignment: CDR1 SGHTA and CDR2 FQGNSA. CDR3 nucleotide sequence: TGTGCCAGCAGCCCGTTCCCCGGGACTAGCGGGAGCGGTTCCGAGCAGTACTTC. Encoded protein: CASSPFPGTSGSGSEQYF.

This clonotype was counted between two and nine times. The genes are TRBV6-1 and TRBJ2-3, with 10 bases that match TRBD2. J was trimmed by 4 bases and V by 8 bases; bases with no gene match: 12. In germline, CDR1 is MNHNS, CDR2 SASEGT. The CDR3 sequence is 16 residues long. Here the CDR3 reads CASLPSGSLGADTQYF. For the CDR3, the DNA is TGTGCCAGCCTTCCTAGCGGGAGCCTTGGGGCAGATACGCAGTATTTT.

CDR3 in DNA: TGTGCCATCACCCCCGTTCGTGGGAGCACCTACAATGAGCAGTTCTTC. Its protein is CAITPVRGSTYNEQFF. The chain joins TRBV10-3 to TRBJ2-1; tentative D call: TRBD2 (5 bases). The germline gives CDR1 ENHRY, CDR2 SYGVKD. V was trimmed by 7 bases and J by 2 bases, leaving 18 bases between them. This CDR3 is built from 16 residues.

This clonotype was seen more than once but under ten times. The J gene is TRBJ1-1, the V gene TRBV20-1, with D unclear. In germline, CDR1 is DFQATT, CDR2 SNEGSKA (reference sequence). The V end lost 4 bases, the J end lost 1 base, and 4 bases lay between the germline ends. There are 11 residues in the CDR3. In DNA, the CDR3 is TGCAGTGCTAACCCGAACACTGAAGCTTTCTTT. Protein product: CSANPNTEAFF.

The chain has TRBV6-5 and TRBJ1-1, with D perhaps matching TRBD1 (5 bases). Germline V gene lookup returns CDR1 MNHEY and CDR2 SVGAGI. The CDR3 is 16 amino acids. V was clipped by 6 bases and J by 5 bases, with 22 bases between them. CDR3 amino acids: CASRYGVGLEGTEAFF. The CDR3 region has the DNA TGTGCCAGCAGGTACGGCGTGGGGCTAGAAGGGACTGAAGCTTTCTTT.

This clonotype was seen at least ten times. The rearrangement joins TRBV12-5 to TRBJ1-5; the D gene is possibly TRBD1 (5 bases). The germline gives CDR1 LGHNT, CDR2 FRNRAP. Deletions cut 5 bases from V and 3 bases from J, with 11 bases between. The CDR3 is 14 residues long. CDR3 coding DNA: TGTGCTAGTGGTCCTCCGGGGGTCAATCAGCCCCAGCATTTT. Translated: CASGPPGVNQPQHF.

The sample holds a few counts of this clonotype. At one end, the junction sequence differs from germline, possibly due to a read error. The chain carries TRBV12-5 and TRBJ1-4; TRBD1 is a possible D gene (5 bases). Germline assignment: CDR1 LGHNT and CDR2 FRNRAP. This CDR3 contains 14 residues. CDR3 sequence: CASGLGQFNEKLFF. The DNA for the CDR3 is TGTGCTAGTGGATTGGGGCAGTTTAATGAAAAACTGTTTTTT. The full variable domain, its missing parts supplied by reference TRBV12-5 and TRBJ1-4, is DARVTQTPRHKVTEMGQEVTMRCQPILGHNTVFWYRQTMMQGLELLAYFRNRAPLDDSGMPKDRFSAEMPDATLATLKIQPSEPRDSAVYFCASGLGQFNEKLFFGSGTQLSVL.

The rearrangement uses TRBV20-1 and TRBJ1-3; D is undetermined. The CDR3 contains 12 residues. The V gene's germline CDR1 is DFQATT and CDR2 SNEGSKA (reference sequence). Deletions cut 4 bases from V and 8 bases from J, with 12 bases between. The CDR3 region is CSAIRIADTIYF. In DNA, the CDR3 is TGCAGTGCTATACGTATCGCGGACACCATATATTTT.